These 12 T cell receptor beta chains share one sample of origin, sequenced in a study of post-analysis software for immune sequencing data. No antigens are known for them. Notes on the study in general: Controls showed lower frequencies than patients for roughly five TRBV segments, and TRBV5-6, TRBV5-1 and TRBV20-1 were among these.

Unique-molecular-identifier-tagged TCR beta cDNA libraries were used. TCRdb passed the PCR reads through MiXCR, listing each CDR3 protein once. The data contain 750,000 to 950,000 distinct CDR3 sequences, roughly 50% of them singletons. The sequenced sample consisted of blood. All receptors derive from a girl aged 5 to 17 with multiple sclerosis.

Here the CDR3 reads CASSPVTGAGTYEQYF. CDR3 DNA: TGTGCCAGCTCACCAGTGACAGGGGCTGGAACTTACGAGCAGTACTTC. The chain employs TRBV18 and TRBJ2-4; 8 bases match TRBD1. The better agreement between TRBJ2-7 and the DNA end casts doubt on the J call. The germline V gene encodes CDR1 KGHSH and CDR2 LQKENI. The CDR3 has 16 amino acids.

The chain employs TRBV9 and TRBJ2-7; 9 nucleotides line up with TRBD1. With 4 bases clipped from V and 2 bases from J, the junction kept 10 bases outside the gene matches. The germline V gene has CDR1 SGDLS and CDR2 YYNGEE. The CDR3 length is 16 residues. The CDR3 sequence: CASSPRPGQGTYEQYF. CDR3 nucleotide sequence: TGTGCCAGCAGCCCTCGCCCGGGACAGGGAACCTACGAGCAGTACTTC.

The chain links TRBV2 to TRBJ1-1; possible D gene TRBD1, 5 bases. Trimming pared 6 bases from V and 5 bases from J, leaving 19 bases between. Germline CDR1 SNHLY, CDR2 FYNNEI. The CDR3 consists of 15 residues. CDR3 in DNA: TGTGCCAGCAGGATACTCCTCCTAGGGGATACTGAAGCTTTCTTT. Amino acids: CASRILLLGDTEAFF.

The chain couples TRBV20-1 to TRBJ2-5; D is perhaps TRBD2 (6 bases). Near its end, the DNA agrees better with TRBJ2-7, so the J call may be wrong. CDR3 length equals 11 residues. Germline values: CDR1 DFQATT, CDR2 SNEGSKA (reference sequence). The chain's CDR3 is CRAGGIYEQYF. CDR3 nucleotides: TGCAGGGCCGGGGGTATCTACGAGCAGTACTTC.

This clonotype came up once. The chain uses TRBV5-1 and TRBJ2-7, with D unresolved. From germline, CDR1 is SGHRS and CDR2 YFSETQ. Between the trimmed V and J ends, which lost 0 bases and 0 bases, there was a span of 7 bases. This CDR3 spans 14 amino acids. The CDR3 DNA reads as TGCGCCAGCAGCTTGGACGCCCTCTCCTACGAGCAGTACTTC. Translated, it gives CASSLDALSYEQYF.

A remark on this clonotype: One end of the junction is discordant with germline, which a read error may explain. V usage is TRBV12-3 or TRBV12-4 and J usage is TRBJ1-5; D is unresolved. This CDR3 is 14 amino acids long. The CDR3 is CVSSKGQFYQPQHF. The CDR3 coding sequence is TGTGTCAGCAGCAAAGGGCAGTTTTATCAGCCCCAGCATTTT.

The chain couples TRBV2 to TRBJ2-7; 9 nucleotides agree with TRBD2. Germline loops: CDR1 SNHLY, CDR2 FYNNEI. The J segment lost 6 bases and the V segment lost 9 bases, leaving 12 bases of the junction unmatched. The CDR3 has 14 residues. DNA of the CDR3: TGTGCCAGTCGGCTAGCGGGAAGTACTAGCGAGCAGTACTTC. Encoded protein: CASRLAGSTSEQYF.

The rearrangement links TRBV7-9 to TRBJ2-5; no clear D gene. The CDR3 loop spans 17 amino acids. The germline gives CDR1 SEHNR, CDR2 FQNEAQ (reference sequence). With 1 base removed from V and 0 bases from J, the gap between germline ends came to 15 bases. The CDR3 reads CASSLVVQKVYQETQYF. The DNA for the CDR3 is TGTGCCAGCAGCTTAGTGGTCCAGAAGGTGTACCAAGAGACCCAGTACTTC. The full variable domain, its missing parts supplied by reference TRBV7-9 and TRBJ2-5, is DTGVSQNPRHKITKRGQNVTFRCDPISEHNRLYWYRQTLGQGPEFLTYFQNEAQLEKSRLLSDRFSAERPKGSFSTLEIQRTEQGDSAMYLCASSLVVQKVYQETQYFGPGTRLLVL.

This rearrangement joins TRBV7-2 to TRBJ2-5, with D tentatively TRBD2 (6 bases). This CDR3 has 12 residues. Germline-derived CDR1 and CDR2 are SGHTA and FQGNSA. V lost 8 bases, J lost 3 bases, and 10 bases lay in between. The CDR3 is CASGGFEETQYF. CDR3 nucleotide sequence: TGTGCCAGCGGAGGGTTTGAAGAGACCCAGTACTTC.

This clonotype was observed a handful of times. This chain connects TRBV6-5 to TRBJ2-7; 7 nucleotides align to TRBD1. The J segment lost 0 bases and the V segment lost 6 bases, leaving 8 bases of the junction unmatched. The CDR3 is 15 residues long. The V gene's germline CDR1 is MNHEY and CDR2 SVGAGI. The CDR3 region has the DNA TGTGCCAGCAGCTTATGGGGACAGTTCTCCTACGAGCAGTACTTC. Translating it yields CASSLWGQFSYEQYF.

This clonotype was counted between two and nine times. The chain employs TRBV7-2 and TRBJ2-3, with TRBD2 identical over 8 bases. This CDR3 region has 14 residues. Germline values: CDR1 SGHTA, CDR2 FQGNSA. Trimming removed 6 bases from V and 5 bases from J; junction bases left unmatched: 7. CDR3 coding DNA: TGTGCCAGCAGTCCAGAACTAGCGGTAGATACGCAGTATTTT. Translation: CASSPELAVDTQYF.

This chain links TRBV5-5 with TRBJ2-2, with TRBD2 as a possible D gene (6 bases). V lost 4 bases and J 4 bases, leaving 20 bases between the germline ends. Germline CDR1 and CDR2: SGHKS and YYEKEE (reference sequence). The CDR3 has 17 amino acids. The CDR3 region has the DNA TGTGCCAGCAGCAGATGGGTCAGGCTGGGGGGCACCGGGGAGCTGTTTTTT. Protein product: CASSRWVRLGGTGELFF.